This T cell receptor beta chain was captured by sequencing in a study of blood T cell repertoires in COVID-19. In the study overall: Samples of COVID-19 (acute and convalescent) were obtained from the United States, Italy and Spain. From T cells, B-cell-depleted T cells, or PBMCs came the material, which was cDNA or gDNA.

Original processing notes: Amplified reference gene primers provided the basis for estimating nucleated cell counts. Libraries were prepared by immunoSEQ multiplex PCR; TCRdb keeps only in-frame clonotypes and omits some of them. V, J and clone size derive from that table, while D and trimming were established from the DNA sequence. Counted here are 260,000 or so clones, around four fifths occurring once; the ten biggest clones make up 4.7%. Germline V gene lookup returns CDR1 PRHDT and CDR2 FYEKMQ (reference sequence). V was trimmed by 5 bases and J by 6 bases, leaving 26 bases between them. This CDR3 is built from 17 residues.

The chain combines TRBV13 with TRBJ2-7; D ambiguous. This TCR derives from a woman aged 70-85 years with acute or convalescent COVID-19. The sample was peripheral blood. Here the CDR3 DNA reads TGTGCCAGCAGCGCCACGCCTCAAATTGGATCAGGTCCCGAGCAGTACTTC. It translates to CASSATPQIGSGPEQYF.